The present T cell receptor beta chain was sequenced within a study of shared clonotypes between healthy human individuals. Overall study: Per donor, three plates held CD4 naive cells, three held CD4 memory, two held CD8 naive and one held CD8 memory.

Generated by immunoSEQ multiplex PCR, the TCRdb table keeps only in-frame clones and is missing some. Counted here are hundreds of thousands of clones, under 80% occurring once; the ten biggest clones make up approximately 1.8%. Broader study findings: Compared with memory subsets, naive subsets generally had larger estimated richness.

V was pared by 6 bases and J by 5 bases, with 10 bases between. Germline V gene sequence: CDR1 SNHLY, CDR2 FYNNEI. The CDR3 loop spans 12 amino acids. Donors, without exception, were Caucasian adults residing in Nashville, Tennessee. This clone was observed a handful of times. Antigen: not known. This TCR was sampled from a woman in her twenties or thirties in good health. The chain has TRBV2 and TRBJ1-2, with no clear D. The sequencing input was memory CD4+ T cells sorted from blood. Subset reported: CD45RA-negative fraction. The CDR3 loop is CASRPEAYGYTF. The CDR3 nucleotides read TGTGCCAGCAGGCCCGAAGCGTATGGCTACACCTTC.